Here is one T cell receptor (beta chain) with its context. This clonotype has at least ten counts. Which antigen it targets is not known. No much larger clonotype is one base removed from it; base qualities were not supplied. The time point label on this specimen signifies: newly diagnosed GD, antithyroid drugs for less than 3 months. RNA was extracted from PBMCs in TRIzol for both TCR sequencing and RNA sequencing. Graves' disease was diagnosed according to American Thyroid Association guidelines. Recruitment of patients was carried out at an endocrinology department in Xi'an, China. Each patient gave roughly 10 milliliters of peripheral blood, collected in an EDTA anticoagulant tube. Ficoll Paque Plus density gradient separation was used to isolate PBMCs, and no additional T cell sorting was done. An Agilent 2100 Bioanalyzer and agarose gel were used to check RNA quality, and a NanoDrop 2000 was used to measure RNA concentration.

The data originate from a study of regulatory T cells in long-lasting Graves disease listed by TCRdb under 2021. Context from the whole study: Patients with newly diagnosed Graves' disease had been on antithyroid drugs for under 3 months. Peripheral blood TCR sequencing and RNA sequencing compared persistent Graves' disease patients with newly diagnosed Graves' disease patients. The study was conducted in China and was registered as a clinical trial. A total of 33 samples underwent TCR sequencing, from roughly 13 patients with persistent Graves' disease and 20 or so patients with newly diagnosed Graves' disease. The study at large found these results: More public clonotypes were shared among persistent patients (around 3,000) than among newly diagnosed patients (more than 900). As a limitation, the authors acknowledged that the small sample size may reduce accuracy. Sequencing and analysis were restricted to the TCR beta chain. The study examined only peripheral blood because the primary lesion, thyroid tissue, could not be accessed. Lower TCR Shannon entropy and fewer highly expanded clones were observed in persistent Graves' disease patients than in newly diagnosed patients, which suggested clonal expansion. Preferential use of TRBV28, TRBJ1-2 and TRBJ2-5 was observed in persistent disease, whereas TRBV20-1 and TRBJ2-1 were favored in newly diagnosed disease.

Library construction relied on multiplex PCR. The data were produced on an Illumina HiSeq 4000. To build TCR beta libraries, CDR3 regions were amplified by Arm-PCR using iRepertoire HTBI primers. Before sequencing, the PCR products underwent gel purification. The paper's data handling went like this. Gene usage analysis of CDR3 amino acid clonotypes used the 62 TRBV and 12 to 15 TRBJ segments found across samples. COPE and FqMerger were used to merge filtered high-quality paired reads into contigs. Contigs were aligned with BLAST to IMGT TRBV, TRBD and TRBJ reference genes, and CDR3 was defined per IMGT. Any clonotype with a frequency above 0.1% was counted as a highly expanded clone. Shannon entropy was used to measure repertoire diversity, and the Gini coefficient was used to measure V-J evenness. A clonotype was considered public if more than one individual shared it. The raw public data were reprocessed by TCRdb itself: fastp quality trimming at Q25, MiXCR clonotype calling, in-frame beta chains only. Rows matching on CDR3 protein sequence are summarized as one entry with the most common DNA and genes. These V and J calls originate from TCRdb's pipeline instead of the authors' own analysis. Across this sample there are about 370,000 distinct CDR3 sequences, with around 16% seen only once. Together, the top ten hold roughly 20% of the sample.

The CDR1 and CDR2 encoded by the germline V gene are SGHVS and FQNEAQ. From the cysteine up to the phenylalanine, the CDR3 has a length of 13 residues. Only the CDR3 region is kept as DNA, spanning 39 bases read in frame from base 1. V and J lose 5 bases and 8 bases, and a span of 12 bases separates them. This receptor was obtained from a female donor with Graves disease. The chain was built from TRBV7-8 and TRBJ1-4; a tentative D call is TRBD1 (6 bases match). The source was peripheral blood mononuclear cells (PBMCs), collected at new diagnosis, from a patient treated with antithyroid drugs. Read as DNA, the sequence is TGTGCCAGCAGCGTGGGGGGCTGGGAAAAACTGTTTTTT. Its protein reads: CASSVGGWEKLFF.